Below, 14 T cell receptor beta chains from the same sample are listed, as sequenced in a study of identical twins. TCRdb passed the 5' RACE reads through MiXCR, listing each CDR3 protein once. The sample contains 1,800,000 or so distinct CDR3 sequences, under 35% of which appear only once. Sequenced sample: cord blood. These receptor sequences come from a newborn girl in good health.

This sequence joins TRBV6-9 and TRBJ2-3, with a possible D match to TRBD2 (6 bases). V was shortened by 7 bases and J by 4 bases, with 21 bases between the two germline ends. The germline gives CDR1 MNHGY, CDR2 SVAAGI. This CDR3 has 16 amino acids. The CDR3 protein is CASTKPPFSGADTQYF. CDR3 DNA: TGTGCCAGCACCAAACCCCCCTTCTCGGGGGCAGATACGCAGTATTTT.

This clonotype has a handful of counts. The rearrangement joins TRBV5-5 to TRBJ1-2, with 7 bases lining up with TRBD1. CDR1 is SGHKS, CDR2 YYEKEE, per germline (reference sequence). The CDR3 sequence is 14 residues long. Germline trimming cut 5 bases from V and 4 bases from J; bases unmatched to any gene: 8. The CDR3 region has the DNA TGTGCCAGCAGTGTCGAAGGACAGGCCTATGGCTACACCTTC. Translation: CASSVEGQAYGYTF.

V gene TRBV20-1 combines with J gene TRBJ1-1; the D is unclear. CDR1 is DFQATT and CDR2 is SNEGSKA in the germline V gene (reference sequence). V lost 3 bases and J 3 bases, leaving 11 bases between the germline ends. The CDR3 extends over 13 amino acids. The chain's CDR3 is CSARSGVYTEAFF. The CDR3 nucleotides read TGCAGTGCTAGGTCGGGAGTCTACACTGAAGCTTTCTTT.

The V call is TRBV9, the J call TRBJ1-1, with 10 bases that match TRBD1. The CDR3 covers 14 residues. V was pared by 2 bases and J by 4 bases, with 2 bases of the junction left unmatched. Per germline, CDR1 SGDLS and CDR2 YYNGEE. CDR3 sequence: CASSVGTGATEAFF. CDR3 DNA sequence: TGTGCCAGCAGCGTTGGGACAGGGGCCACTGAAGCTTTCTTT.

This clonotype has more than one count but fewer than ten. This sequence joins TRBV5-1 and TRBJ2-4; the D gene is possibly TRBD2 (5 bases). Germline V CDR1 and CDR2: SGHRS, YFSETQ. V gave up 3 bases and J gave up 1 base, with 23 bases separating them. The CDR3 is 19 amino acids. In DNA form, the CDR3 reads TGCGCCAGCAGCTCCCTAAATCGTAGGAGGTGGAGGGCCAAAAACATTCAGTACTTC. Protein sequence: CASSSLNRRRWRAKNIQYF.

This clonotype was counted ten times or more. The CDR3: CASSFSVAANEKLFF. CDR3 coding DNA: TGTGCCAGCAGTTTCTCCGTCGCAGCCAATGAAAAACTGTTTTTT. This chain connects TRBV27 to TRBJ1-4; D remains ambiguous. Germline lookup yields CDR1 MNHEY and CDR2 SMNVEV (reference sequence). This CDR3 comprises 15 residues. The V end was cut by 3 bases, the J end by 5 bases, with 13 bases between.

The rearrangement uses TRBV6-1 and TRBJ2-3; D not certain. The V end lost 1 base, the J end lost 0 bases, and 11 bases lay between the germline ends. This CDR3 comprises 16 residues. Germline V gene data show CDR1 as MNHNS and CDR2 as SASEGT. The CDR3: CASSEVITASTDTQYF. The CDR3 nucleotides are TGTGCCAGCAGTGAAGTAATAACTGCTAGCACAGATACGCAGTATTTT.

Only one count was recorded for this clonotype. CDR3 in amino acids: CASSPINACEQYF. In DNA form, the CDR3 reads TGTGCCAGCAGCCCTATAAACGCCTGCGAGCAGTACTTC. V and J are TRBV3-1 and TRBJ2-7; no reliable D call. The CDR3 spans 13 residues. V dropped 4 bases and J dropped 6 bases, with 13 bases sitting between them. CDR1 and CDR2 (germline): LGHDT, YNNKEL (reference sequence).

This clonotype occurred a few times. CDR3 in amino acids: CASRDGLAGVRETQYF. CDR3 DNA sequence: TGCGCCAGCAGGGATGGACTAGCGGGAGTCAGAGAGACCCAGTACTTC. The V call is TRBV5-1, the J call TRBJ2-5; 13 bases are a match to TRBD2. Germline V gene data show CDR1 as SGHRS and CDR2 as YFSETQ. Trimming cost V 5 bases and J 4 bases; bases outside gene matches: 8. This CDR3 contains 16 residues.

The chain joins TRBV27 to TRBJ2-1; 8 bases are a match to TRBD1. The CDR3 covers 15 residues. Germline assignment: CDR1 MNHEY and CDR2 SMNVEV (reference sequence). The ends lost 5 bases at V and 3 bases at J; junction bases unmatched: 6. CDR3 loop: CASSTRTGFYNEQFF. CDR3 in DNA: TGTGCCAGCAGTACCCGGACAGGGTTCTACAATGAGCAGTTCTTC.

The table lists this clonotype with a count of one. The junction and the germline gene differ at one end; a read error may be behind it. The chain has TRBV7-6 and TRBJ2-3, with D unresolved. The length of the CDR3 is 13 residues. From germline, CDR1 is SGHVS and CDR2 FNYEAQ. The DNA of the CDR3 is TGTGCCGGCAGCTTAACCCCCACAGATACGCAGTATTTT. Protein: CAGSLTPTDTQYF.

In its sample, this clonotype was seen a few times. The V gene is TRBV4-1, the J gene TRBJ2-2, with TRBD2 as a possible D gene (6 bases). Trimming removed 6 bases at V and 6 bases at J, with 14 bases between. CDR1 MGHRA and CDR2 YSYEKL come from the germline V gene. The length of the CDR3 is 14 residues. The CDR3 DNA reads as TGCGCCAGCAGAACGGAGGGGTGGTCCGGGGAGCTGTTTTTT. It encodes CASRTEGWSGELFF.

In DNA, the CDR3 is TGTGCTAGTGGTTCGGGACTGAACTCTGGGGCCAACGTCCTGACTTTC. Residues: CASGSGLNSGANVLTF. This chain links TRBV12-5 with TRBJ2-6; TRBD2 is a possible D gene (6 bases). The germline CDR1 and CDR2 sequences are LGHNT and FRNRAP. Trimming pared 4 bases from V and 0 bases from J, leaving 10 bases between. This CDR3 is built from 16 residues.

This clonotype was counted only a few times. V and J are TRBV4-1 and TRBJ2-1, with 11 positions matching TRBD2. This CDR3 contains 17 residues. The germline V gene has CDR1 MGHRA and CDR2 YSYEKL. Germline trimming cut 1 base from V and 7 bases from J; bases unmatched to any gene: 9. The CDR3 protein is CASSQGVTSGRLNEQFF. The CDR3 DNA sequence: TGCGCCAGCAGCCAAGGTGTAACTAGCGGGAGATTAAATGAGCAGTTCTTC.